Following are 10 T cell receptor beta chains from one sample sequenced in a study of CD8+ T cells in alopecia areata. Treatment specified: oral pan-JAK inhibitor, 5-10 mg twice daily. Reverse transcription of extracted RNA yielded cDNA, which provided the sequencing template. Produced via immunoSEQ multiplex PCR; TCRdb's table is partial and in-frame only. The sample has about 110,000 clones, around 53% seen once. The sequencing used CD8+ T cells sorted from blood, collected at week 24, from a patient treated with tofacitinib. The receptor source for this set is a human donor with alopecia areata.

Remarks on this clone: It is likely a read error: a sequence one base away is far more abundant. Additional DNA sequences in this sample encode the identical CDR3. The J gene is TRBJ2-7, the V gene TRBV5-1; D call uncertain. Trimming took off 3 bases at V and 2 bases at J, with 9 bases between the two ends. The CDR3 sequence is 13 residues long. Germline CDR1 SGHRS, CDR2 YFSETQ. The CDR3 loop reads CASSWQGTYEQYF. The CDR3 nucleotides read TGCGCCAGCAGCTGGCAAGGAACCTACGAGCAGTACTTC. Full variable domain (rest looked up from reference TRBV5-1 and TRBJ2-7): KAGVTQTPRYLIKTRGQQVTLSCSPISGHRSVSWYQQTPGQGLQFLFEYFSETQRNKGNFPGRFSGRQFSNSRSEMNVSTLELGDSALYLCASSWQGTYEQYFGPGTRLTVT.

As DNA, the CDR3 is TGTGCCAGCACCGAAGGGGGCTACGAGCAGTACTTC. Translation: CASTEGGYEQYF. This chain joins TRBV2 and TRBJ2-7; D might be TRBD1 (6 bases). Germline CDR1 SNHLY, CDR2 FYNNEI. CDR3 length equals 12 residues. V was shortened by 7 bases and J by 3 bases, with 10 bases between the two germline ends. The entire variable domain, with the rest obtained from reference TRBV2 and TRBJ2-7, is as follows: EPEVTQTPSHQVTQMGQEVILRCVPISNHLYFYWYRQILGQKVEFLVSFYNNEISEKSEIFDDQFSVERPDGSNFTLKIRSTKLEDSAMYFCASTEGGYEQYFGPGTRLTVT.

This clone was observed once. This chain uses TRBV7-9 with TRBJ2-3; TRBD1 matches 7 bases. Trimming at V came to 7 bases and at J to 1 base, leaving 8 bases not matched to a gene. The CDR3 length is 15 residues. Germline V gene data show CDR1 as SEHNR and CDR2 as FQNEAQ (reference sequence). CDR3 sequence reads: CASTLGQWGTDTQYF. Written as DNA, the CDR3 is TGTGCCAGCACCCTGGGACAGTGGGGCACAGATACGCAGTATTTT.

This clone has ten or more counts. V usage is TRBV7-8 and J usage is TRBJ2-5; tentative D call: TRBD1 (6 bases). Germline V gives CDR1 SGHVS, CDR2 FQNEAQ. Trimming took off 3 bases at V and 2 bases at J, with 7 bases between the two ends. This CDR3 has 13 amino acids. Here the CDR3 reads CASSFDRQETQYF. The DNA of the CDR3 is TGTGCCAGCAGCTTCGACAGGCAAGAGACCCAGTACTTC.

This clone showed up just a few times. The chain has TRBV5-6 and TRBJ2-1; possible D gene TRBD2, 6 bases. Germline CDR1 SGHDT, CDR2 YYEEEE. V lost 4 bases to trimming and J lost 11 bases, with 10 bases between them. The CDR3 totals 11 residues. CDR3 in DNA: TGTGCCAGCAGCCGGGACTTGCAGCAGTTCTTC. It encodes CASSRDLQQFF.

This chain links TRBV28 with TRBJ2-7; no reliable D call. This CDR3 has 13 amino acids. Germline V gene sequence: CDR1 MDHEN, CDR2 SYDVKM. V lost 6 bases and J lost 3, with 12 bases in between. The CDR3, as DNA: TGTGCCAGCAGAACCTCCCACGACTACGAGCAGTACTTC. It is translated as CASRTSHDYEQYF.

The chain couples TRBV7-9 to TRBJ2-7, with 9 bases lining up with TRBD1. The CDR3 is made up of 15 amino acids. Germline V lookup: CDR1 SEHNR, CDR2 FQNEAQ (reference sequence). With 5 bases clipped from V and 3 bases from J, the junction kept 8 bases outside the gene matches. The CDR3 DNA reads TGTGCCAGCAGCATCCCGGACAGGGGCGACTACGAGCAGTACTTC. Amino acid sequence: CASSIPDRGDYEQYF.

The J gene is TRBJ1-1, the V gene TRBV9, with D unclear. CDR3 length: 14 amino acids. Trimming pared 4 bases from V and 4 bases from J, leaving 14 bases between. The germline CDR1 and CDR2 sequences are SGDLS and YYNGEE. The DNA for the CDR3 is TGTGCCAGCAGCCCACTTAGGGTACCCACTGAAGCTTTCTTT. Translated: CASSPLRVPTEAFF.

V and J are TRBV5-4 and TRBJ2-3; 14 nucleotides agree with TRBD2. The CDR3 covers 15 residues. J was trimmed by 6 bases and V by 3 bases; bases with no gene match: 3. Germline V CDR1 and CDR2: SGHNT, YYREEE (reference sequence). The CDR3 spells CASSSTSGGDDTQYF. CDR3 in DNA: TGTGCCAGCAGCTCGACTAGCGGGGGGGATGATACGCAGTATTTT.

The rearrangement links TRBV5-1 to TRBJ2-7; D gene ambiguous. V was pared by 2 bases and J by 0 bases, with 6 bases between. Germline loops: CDR1 SGHRS, CDR2 YFSETQ. The CDR3 has 13 amino acids. CDR3 sequence (DNA): TGCGCCAGCAGCTTCGGAAGCTCCTACGAGCAGTACTTC. It translates to CASSFGSSYEQYF.